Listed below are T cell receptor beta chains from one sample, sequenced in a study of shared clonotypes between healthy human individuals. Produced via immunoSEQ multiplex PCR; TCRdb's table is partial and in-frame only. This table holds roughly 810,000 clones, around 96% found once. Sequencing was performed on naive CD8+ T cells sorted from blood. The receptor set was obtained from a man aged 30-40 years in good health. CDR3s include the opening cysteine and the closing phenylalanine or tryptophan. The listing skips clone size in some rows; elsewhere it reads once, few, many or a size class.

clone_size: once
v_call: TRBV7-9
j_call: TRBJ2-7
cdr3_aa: CASSLVQGIGAYEQYF

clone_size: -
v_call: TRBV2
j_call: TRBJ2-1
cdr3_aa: CASSEESIGSYNEQFF

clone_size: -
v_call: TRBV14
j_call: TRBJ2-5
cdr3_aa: CASSSLAGTLGETQYF

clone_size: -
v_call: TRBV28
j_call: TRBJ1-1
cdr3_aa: CASSLGRGDTEAFF

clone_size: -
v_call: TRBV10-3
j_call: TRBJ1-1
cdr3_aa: CAISERRDSPPLSEAFF

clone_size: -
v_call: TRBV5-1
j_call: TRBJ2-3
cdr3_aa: CASSLARAGAADTQYF

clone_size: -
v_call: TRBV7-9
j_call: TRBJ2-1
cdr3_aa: CASSQLAGGGEQFF

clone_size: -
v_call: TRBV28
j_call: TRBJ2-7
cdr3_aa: CASSFVGGVREQYF

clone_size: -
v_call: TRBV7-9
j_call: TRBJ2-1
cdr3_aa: CASSPGLASYNEQFF

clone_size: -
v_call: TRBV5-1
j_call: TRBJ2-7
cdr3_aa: CASSLDGAELWYEQYF

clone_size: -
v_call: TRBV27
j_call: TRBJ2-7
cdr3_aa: CASSLYGLAGGSYEQYF

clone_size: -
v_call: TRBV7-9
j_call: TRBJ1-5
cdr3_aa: CASSHSRLLSNQPQHF

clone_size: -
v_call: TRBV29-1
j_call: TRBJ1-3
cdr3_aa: CSVVLESSGNTIYF

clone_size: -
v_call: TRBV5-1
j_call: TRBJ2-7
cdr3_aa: CASSLGGPLREQYF

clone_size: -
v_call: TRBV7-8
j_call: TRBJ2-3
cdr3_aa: CASSLDSTDTQYF

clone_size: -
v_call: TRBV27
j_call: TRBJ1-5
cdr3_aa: CASSLSKGQPQHF

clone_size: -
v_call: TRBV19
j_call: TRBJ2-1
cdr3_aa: CASSIAPWTGNEQFF

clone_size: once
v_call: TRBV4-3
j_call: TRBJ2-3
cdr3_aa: CASSRGRDRSTDTQYF

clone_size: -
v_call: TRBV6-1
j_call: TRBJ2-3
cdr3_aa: CASSLLAGGTDTQYF

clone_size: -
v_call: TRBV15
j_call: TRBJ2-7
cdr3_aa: CATSRGRDSGYEQYF

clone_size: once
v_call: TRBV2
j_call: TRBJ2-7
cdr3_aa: CASSERERGEQYF

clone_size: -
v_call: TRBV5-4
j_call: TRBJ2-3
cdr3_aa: CASSLEGTDTQYF

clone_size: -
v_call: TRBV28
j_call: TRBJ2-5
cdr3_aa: CASSSRVQETQYF

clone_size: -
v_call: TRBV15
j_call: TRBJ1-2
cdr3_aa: CATSRDSGGRTDGYTF

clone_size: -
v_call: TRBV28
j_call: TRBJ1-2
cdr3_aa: CASSSAVGNYGYTF

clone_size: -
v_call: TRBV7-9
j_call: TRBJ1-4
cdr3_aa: CASSFPGQGPPGEKLFF

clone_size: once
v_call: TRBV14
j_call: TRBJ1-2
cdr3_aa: CASSQAGGYGYTF

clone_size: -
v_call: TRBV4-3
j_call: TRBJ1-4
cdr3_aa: CASSLNGEKLFF

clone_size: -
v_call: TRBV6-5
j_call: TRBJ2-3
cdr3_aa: CASSYSSGTADTQYF

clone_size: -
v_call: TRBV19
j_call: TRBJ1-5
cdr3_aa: CASKGTGLQPQHF

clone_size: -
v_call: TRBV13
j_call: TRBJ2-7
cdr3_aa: CASNASPGYEQYF

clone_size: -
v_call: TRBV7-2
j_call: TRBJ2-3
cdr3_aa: CASVIGPADTQYF

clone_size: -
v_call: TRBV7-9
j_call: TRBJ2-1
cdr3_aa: CASSSSGTNEQFF

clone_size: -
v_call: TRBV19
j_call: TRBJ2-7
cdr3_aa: CASSKQGRAYEQYF

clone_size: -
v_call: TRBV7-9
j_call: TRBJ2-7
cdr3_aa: CASSRLEDTYEQYF

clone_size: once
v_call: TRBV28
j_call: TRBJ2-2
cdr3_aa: CAIGDSPNTGELFF

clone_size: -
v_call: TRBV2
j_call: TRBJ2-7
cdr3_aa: CAKDRVSYEQYF

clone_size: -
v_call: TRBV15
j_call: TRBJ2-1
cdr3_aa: CATSRETSGRAIEQFF

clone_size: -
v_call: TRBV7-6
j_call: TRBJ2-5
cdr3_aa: CASSSPDTYQETQYF

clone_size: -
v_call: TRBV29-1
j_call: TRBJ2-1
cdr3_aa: CSVEETTSLDEQFF

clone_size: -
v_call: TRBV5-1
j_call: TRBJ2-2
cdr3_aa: CASSTGLAGAPGELFF

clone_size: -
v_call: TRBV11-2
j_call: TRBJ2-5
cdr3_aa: CASSLAGTSGRYQETQYF

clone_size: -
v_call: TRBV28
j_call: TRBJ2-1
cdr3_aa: CASSLSSGTGVYNEQFF

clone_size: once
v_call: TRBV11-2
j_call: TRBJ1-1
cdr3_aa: CASSLEITTEAFF

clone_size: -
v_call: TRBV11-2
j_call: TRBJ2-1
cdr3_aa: CASSLDKGLPVNEQFF

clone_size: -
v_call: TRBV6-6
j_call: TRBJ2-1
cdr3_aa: CASSPRLAGGGNEQFF

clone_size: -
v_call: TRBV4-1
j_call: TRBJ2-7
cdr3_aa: CASSAQGTPYEQYF

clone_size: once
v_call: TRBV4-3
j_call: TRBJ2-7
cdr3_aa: CASSQIGTYEQYF

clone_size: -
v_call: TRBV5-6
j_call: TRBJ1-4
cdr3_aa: CASSLSGSEKLFF

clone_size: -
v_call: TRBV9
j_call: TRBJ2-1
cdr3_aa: CASSVGGGEQFF

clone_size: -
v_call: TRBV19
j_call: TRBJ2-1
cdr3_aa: CASSLPGLAGVNEQFF

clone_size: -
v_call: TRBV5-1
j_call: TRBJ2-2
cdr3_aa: CASSLGNTGELFF

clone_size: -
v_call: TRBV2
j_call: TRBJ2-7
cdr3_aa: CASSDSVVTDEQYF

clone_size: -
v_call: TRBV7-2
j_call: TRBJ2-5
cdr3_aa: CASSLWLAGDETQYF

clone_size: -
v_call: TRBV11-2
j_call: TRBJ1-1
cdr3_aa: CASNTGGSNTEAFF

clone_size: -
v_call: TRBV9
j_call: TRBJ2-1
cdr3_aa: CASGSFNEQFF

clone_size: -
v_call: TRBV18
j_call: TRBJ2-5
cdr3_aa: CASSPRSRGYQETQYF

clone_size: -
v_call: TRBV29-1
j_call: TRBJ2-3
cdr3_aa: CSVEGDLDTDTQYF

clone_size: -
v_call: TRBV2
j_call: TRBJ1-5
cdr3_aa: CASSVSGGERGRASNQPQHF